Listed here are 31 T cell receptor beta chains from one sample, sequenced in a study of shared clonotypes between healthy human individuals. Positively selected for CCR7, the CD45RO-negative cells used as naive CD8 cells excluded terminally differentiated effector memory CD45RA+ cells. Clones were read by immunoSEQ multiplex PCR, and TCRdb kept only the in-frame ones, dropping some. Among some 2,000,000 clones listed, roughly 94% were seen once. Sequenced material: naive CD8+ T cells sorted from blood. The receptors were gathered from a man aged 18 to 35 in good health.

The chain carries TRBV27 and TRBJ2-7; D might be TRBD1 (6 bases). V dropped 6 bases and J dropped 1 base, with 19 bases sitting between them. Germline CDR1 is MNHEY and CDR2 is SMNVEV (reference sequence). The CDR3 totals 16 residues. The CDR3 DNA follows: TGTGCCAGCAGCCCCTCCGTGGGACATTGGTCCTACGAGCAGTACTTC. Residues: CASSPSVGHWSYEQYF.

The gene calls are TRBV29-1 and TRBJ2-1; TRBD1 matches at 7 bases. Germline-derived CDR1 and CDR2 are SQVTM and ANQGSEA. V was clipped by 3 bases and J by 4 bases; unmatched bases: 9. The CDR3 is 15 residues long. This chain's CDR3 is CSVERTGTAYNEQFF. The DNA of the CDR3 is TGCAGCGTTGAGAGAACTGGGACAGCGTACAATGAGCAGTTCTTC.

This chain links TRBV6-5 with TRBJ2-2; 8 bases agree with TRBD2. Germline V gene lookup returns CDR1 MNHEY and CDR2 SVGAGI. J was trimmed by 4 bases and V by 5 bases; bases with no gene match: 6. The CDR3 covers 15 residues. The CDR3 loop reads CASSPAGVGTGELFF. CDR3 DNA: TGTGCCAGCAGTCCAGCGGGAGTTGGCACCGGGGAGCTGTTTTTT.

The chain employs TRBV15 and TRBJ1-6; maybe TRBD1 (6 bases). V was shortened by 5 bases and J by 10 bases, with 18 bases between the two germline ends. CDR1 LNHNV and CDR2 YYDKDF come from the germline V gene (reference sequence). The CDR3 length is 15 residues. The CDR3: CATSQARGGGSPLHF. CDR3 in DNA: TGTGCCACCAGCCAAGCGAGGGGGGGAGGATCACCCCTCCACTTT.

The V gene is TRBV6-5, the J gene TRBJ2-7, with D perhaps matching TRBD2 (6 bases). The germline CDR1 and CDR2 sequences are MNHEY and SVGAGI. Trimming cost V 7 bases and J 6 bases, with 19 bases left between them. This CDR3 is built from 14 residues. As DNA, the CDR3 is TGTGCCAGCACCTACGCGGAGGGCTATAGCGAGCAGTACTTC. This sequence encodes CASTYAEGYSEQYF.

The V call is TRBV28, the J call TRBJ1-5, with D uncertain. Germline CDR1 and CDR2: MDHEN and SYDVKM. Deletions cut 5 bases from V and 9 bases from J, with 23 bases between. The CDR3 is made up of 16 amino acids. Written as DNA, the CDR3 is TGTGCCAGCAGTCCCGGCGAGCAGGCCGGTCCGCGGCCCCAGCATTTT. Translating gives CASSPGEQAGPRPQHF.

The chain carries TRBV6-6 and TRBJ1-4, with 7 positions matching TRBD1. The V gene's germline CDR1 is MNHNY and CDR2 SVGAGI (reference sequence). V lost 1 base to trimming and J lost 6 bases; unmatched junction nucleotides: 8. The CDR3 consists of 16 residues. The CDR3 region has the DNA TGTGCCAGCAGTTACTTTATTCAGGGGGGAGATGAAAAACTGTTTTTT. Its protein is CASSYFIQGGDEKLFF.

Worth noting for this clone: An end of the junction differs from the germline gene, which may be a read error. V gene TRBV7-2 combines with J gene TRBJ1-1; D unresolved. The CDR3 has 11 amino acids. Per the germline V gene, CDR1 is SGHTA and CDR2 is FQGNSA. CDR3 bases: TGTGCCAGCAGCTTAGGTAACAGTCGTCTCTTT. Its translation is CASSLGNSRLF.

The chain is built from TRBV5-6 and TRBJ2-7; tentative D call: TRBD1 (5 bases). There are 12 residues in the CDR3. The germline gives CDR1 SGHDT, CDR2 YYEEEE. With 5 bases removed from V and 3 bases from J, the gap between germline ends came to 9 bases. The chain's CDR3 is CASRGQGYEQYF. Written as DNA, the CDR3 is TGTGCCAGCAGGGGGCAGGGCTACGAGCAGTACTTC. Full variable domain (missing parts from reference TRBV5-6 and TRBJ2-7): DAGVTQSPTHLIKTRGQQVTLRCSPKSGHDTVSWYQQALGQGPQFIFQYYEEEERQRGNFPDRFSGHQFPNYSSELNVNALLLGDSALYLCASRGQGYEQYFGPGTRLTVT.

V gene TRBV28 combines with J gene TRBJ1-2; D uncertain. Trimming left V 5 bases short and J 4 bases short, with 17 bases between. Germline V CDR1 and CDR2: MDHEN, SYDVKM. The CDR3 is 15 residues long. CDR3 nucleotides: TGTGCCAGCAGTACCACCGTAGAGCCGGGCTATGGCTACACCTTC. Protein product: CASSTTVEPGYGYTF.

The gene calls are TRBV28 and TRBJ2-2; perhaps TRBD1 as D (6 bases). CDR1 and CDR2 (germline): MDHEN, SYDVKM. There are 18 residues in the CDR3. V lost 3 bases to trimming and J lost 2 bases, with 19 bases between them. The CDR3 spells CASSFPLGQGPNTGELFF. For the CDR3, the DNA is TGTGCCAGCAGTTTTCCCCTAGGGCAGGGGCCCAACACCGGGGAGCTGTTTTTT.

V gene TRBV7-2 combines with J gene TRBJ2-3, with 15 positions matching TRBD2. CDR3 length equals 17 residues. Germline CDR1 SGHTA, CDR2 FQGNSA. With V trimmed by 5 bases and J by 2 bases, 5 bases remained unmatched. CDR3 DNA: TGTGCCAGCAGCCTTGGACTAGCGGGGGGGTTCACAGATACGCAGTATTTT. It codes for CASSLGLAGGFTDTQYF.

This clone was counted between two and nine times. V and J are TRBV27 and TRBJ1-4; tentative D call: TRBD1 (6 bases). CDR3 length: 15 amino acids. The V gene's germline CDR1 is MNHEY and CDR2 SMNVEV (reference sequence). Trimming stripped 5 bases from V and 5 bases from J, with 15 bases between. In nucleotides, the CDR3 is TGTGCCAGCAGTCCGCGGACAGCCATGAATGAAAAACTGTTTTTT. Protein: CASSPRTAMNEKLFF.

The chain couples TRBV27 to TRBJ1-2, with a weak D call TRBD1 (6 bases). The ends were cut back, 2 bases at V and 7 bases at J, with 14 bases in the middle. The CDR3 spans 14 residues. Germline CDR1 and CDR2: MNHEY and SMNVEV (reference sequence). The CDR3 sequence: CASSLIPGVGGYTF. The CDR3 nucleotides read TGTGCCAGCAGTTTAATACCAGGGGTGGGTGGCTACACCTTC.

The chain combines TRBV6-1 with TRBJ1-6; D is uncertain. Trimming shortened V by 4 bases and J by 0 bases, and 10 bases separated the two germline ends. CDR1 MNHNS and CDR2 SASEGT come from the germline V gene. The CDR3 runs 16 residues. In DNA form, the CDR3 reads TGTGCCAGCAGTGGCCACAGTCGCTCCTATAATTCACCCCTCCACTTT. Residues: CASSGHSRSYNSPLHF.

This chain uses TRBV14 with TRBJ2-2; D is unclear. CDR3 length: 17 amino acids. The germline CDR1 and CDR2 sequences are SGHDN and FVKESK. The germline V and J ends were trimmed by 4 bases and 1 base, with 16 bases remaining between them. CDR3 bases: TGTGCCAGCAGCCCACAAGTGTACGGGCTGAACACCGGGGAGCTGTTTTTT. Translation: CASSPQVYGLNTGELFF.

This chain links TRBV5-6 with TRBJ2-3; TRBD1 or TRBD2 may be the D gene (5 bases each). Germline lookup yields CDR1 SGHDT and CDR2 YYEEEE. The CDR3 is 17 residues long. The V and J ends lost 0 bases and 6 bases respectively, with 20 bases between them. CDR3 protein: CASSLAPGWGSGDTQYF. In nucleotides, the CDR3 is TGTGCCAGCAGCTTGGCACCAGGGTGGGGGTCTGGGGATACGCAGTATTTT.

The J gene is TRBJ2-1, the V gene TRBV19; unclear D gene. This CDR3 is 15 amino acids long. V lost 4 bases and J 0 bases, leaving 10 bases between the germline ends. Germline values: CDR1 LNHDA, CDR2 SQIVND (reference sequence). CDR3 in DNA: TGTGCCAGTAGTAACACACCTAGCTCCTACAATGAGCAGTTCTTC. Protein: CASSNTPSSYNEQFF. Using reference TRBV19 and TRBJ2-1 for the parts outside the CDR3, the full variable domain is DGGITQSPKYLFRKEGQNVTLSCEQNLNHDAMYWYRQDPGQGLRLIYYSQIVNDFQKGDIAEGYSVSREKKESFPLTVTSAQKNPTAFYLCASSNTPSSYNEQFFGPGTRLTVL.

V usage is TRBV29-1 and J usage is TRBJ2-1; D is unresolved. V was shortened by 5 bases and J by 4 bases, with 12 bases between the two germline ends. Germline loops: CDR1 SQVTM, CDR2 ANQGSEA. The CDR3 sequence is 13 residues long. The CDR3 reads CSVYRALYNEQFF. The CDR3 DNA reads TGCAGCGTTTACCGGGCCCTATACAATGAGCAGTTCTTC.

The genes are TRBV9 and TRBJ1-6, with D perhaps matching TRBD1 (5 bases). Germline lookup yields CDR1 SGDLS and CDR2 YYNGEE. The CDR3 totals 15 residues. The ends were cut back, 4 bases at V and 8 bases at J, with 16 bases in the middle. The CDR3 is CASSPSGGDYSPLHF. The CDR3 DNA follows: TGTGCCAGCAGCCCCTCCGGGGGGGACTATTCACCCCTCCACTTT.

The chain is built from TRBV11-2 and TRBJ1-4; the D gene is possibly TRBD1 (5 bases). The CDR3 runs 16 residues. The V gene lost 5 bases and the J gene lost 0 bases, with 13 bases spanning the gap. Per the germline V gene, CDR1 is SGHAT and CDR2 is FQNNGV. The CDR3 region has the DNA TGTGCCAGCAGCATGACAGTTCCTTCAACTAATGAAAAACTGTTTTTT. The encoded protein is CASSMTVPSTNEKLFF.

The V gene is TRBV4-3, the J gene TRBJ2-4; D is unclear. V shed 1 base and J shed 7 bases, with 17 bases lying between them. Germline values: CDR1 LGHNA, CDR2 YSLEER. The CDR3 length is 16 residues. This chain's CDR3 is CASSQGVGSRWNIQYF. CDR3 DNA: TGCGCCAGCAGCCAAGGGGTTGGTAGTAGGTGGAACATTCAGTACTTC.

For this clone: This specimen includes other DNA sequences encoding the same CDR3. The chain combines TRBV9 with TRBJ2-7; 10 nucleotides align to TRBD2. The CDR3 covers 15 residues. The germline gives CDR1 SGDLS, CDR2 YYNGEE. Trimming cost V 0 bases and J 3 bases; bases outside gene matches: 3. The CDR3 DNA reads TGTGCCAGCAGCGTAGGCACTAGCGGGGACTACGAGCAGTACTTC. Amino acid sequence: CASSVGTSGDYEQYF.

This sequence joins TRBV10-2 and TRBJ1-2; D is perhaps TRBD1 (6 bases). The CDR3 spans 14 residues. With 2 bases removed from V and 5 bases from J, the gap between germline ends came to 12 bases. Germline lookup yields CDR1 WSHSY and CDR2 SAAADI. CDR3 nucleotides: TGCGCCAGCAGTGAGATCGGGGGCGGATATGGCTACACCTTC. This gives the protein CASSEIGGGYGYTF.

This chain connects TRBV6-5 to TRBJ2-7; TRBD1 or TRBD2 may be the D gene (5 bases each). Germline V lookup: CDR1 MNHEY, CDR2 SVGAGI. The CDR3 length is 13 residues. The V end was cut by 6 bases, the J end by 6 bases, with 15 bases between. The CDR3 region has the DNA TGTGCCAGCAGCCCCGTCGGGGCGGGCGAGCAGTACTTC. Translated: CASSPVGAGEQYF.

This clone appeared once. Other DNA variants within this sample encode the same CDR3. CDR3 DNA sequence: TGTGCCAGCAGTTTAGTGGGAGGAGAGACCCAGTACTTC. The encoded protein is CASSLVGGETQYF. The chain links TRBV27 to TRBJ2-5; D possibly corresponds to TRBD2 (6 bases). The ends were cut back, 2 bases at V and 4 bases at J, with 8 bases in the middle. This CDR3 spans 13 amino acids. Looked up from germline, CDR1 is MNHEY and CDR2 is SMNVEV (reference sequence).

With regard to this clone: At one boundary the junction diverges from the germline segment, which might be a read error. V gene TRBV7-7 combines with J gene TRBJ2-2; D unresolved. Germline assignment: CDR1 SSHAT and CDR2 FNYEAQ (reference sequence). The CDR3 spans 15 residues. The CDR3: CASSLTVGDTGELFF. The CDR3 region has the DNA TGTGCTAGCAGCTTAACAGTTGGGGACACCGGGGAGCTGTTTTTT.

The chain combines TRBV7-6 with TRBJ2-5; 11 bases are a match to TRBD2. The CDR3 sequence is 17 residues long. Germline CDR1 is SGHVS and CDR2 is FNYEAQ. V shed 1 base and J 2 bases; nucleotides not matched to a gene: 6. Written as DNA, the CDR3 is TGTGCCAGCAGCTTAGAACTAGCGGGGGCCTTACAAGAGACCCAGTACTTC. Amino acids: CASSLELAGALQETQYF. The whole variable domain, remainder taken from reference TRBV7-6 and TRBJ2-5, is GAGVSQSPRYKVTKRGQDVALRCDPISGHVSLYWYRQALGQGPEFLTYFNYEAQQDKSGLPNDRFSAERPEGSISTLTIQRTEQRDSAMYRCASSLELAGALQETQYFGPGTRLLVL.

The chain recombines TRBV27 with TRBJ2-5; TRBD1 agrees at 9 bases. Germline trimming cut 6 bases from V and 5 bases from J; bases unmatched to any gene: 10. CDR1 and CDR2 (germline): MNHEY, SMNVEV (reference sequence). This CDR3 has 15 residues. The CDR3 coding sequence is TGTGCCAGCAGGAAAAGGACAGGGGTCGTGGAGACCCAGTACTTC. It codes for CASRKRTGVVETQYF.

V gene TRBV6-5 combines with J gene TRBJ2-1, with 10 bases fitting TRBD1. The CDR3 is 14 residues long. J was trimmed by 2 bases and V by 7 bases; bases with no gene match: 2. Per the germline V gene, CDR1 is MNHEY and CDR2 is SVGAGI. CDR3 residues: CASTGTGAYNEQFF. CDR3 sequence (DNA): TGTGCCAGCACCGGGACAGGGGCCTACAATGAGCAGTTCTTC.

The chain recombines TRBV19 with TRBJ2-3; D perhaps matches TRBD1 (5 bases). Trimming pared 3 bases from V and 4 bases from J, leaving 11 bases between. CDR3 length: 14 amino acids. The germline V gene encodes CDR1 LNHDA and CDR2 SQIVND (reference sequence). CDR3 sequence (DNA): TGTGCCAGTAGTATGGGGCAGGTAGCAGATACGCAGTATTTT. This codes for CASSMGQVADTQYF.